These 21 T cell receptor beta chains came from one sample sequenced in a study of blood T cells in healthy people across ages. Through a sample-barcoded 5' primer and a J-beta primer mix, a second PCR was run for 7 to 11 cycles. In TCRdb, the 5' RACE reads were re-called with MiXCR into one record per CDR3 protein. Of over 500,000 distinct CDR3 sequences in the sample, approximately 52% were seen once. The specimen sequenced was blood. Receptors originate from a woman older than 75 in good health.

This chain links TRBV2 with TRBJ1-2; the match to TRBD1 covers 10 bases. CDR3 length: 15 residues. V shed 3 bases, J shed 2 bases, and the junction held 3 bases outside the gene matches. Germline lookup yields CDR1 SNHLY and CDR2 FYNNEI. CDR3 DNA: TGTGCCAGCAGTGAGGGACAGGGGAACAACTATGGCTACACCTTC. Protein: CASSEGQGNNYGYTF.

On this clonotype: A much larger clonotype is one base distant, so this may be a read error. CDR3 in DNA: TGCGCCAGCAGCGTGGCCGGGACAGTTGGTGGCTACACCTTC. It codes for CASSVAGTVGGYTF. V usage is TRBV5-1 and J usage is TRBJ1-2, with TRBD1 matching over 7 bases. Unmatched junction bases numbered 10, after V lost 4 bases and J lost 7 bases. Germline CDR1 SGHRS, CDR2 YFSETQ. The CDR3 length is 14 residues.

The chain links TRBV5-1 to TRBJ1-2; TRBD1 might be the D (5 bases). CDR1 SGHRS and CDR2 YFSETQ come from the germline V gene. The V end lost 1 base, the J end lost 0 bases, and 16 bases lay between the germline ends. The CDR3 contains 17 residues. The CDR3 sequence is CASSLWLPTTANYGYTF. The CDR3 DNA sequence: TGCGCCAGCAGCTTGTGGTTACCGACGACAGCTAACTATGGCTACACCTTC.

This chain connects TRBV10-3 to TRBJ2-1; D gene unclear. Trimming cost V 0 bases and J 8 bases, with 5 bases left between them. Looked up from germline, CDR1 is ENHRY and CDR2 is SYGVKD. CDR3 size: 12 residues. In DNA form, the CDR3 reads TGTGCCATCAGTGAGTCTAAGGATGAGCAGTTCTTC. This gives the protein CAISESKDEQFF.

The chain couples TRBV9 to TRBJ2-4; possible D gene TRBD2, 6 bases. The end of the DNA aligns better with TRBJ2-7, so the J call may be wrong. The CDR3 runs to 16 residues. Per the germline V gene, CDR1 is SGDLS and CDR2 is YYNGEE. The DNA of the CDR3 is TGTGCCAGCAACCGGTATAGGGACGGAGGGGAGTACGAGCAGTACTTC. Translating it yields CASNRYRDGGEYEQYF.

This clonotype was observed a single time. This may come from a read error, since a much larger clone is one base off. The chain couples TRBV12-3 or TRBV12-4 to TRBJ2-4, with D unresolved. This CDR3 is 16 amino acids long. CDR3 coding DNA: TGTGCCAGCAGCCCTCAGCTTAACAGCATCAAAAACACTCAGTACTTC. Protein sequence: CASSPQLNSIKNTQYF.

The rearrangement uses TRBV4-3 and TRBJ2-1, with 14 bases that match TRBD2. Losses at the gene ends were 5 bases for V and 9 bases for J; bases not matched to a gene: 12. Germline V gene sequence: CDR1 LGHNA, CDR2 YSLEER. The CDR3 has 17 residues. For the CDR3, the DNA is TGCGCCAGCAGCGCACGACTAGCGGGGGGGACCCCGGGTGAGCAGTTCTTC. Protein product: CASSARLAGGTPGEQFF.

The J gene is TRBJ2-1, the V gene TRBV7-9, with D possibly matching TRBD1 (6 bases). Germline-derived CDR1 and CDR2 are SEHNR and FQNEAQ (reference sequence). V lost 2 bases and J lost 2, with 16 bases in between. The CDR3 loop spans 17 amino acids. CDR3 coding DNA: TGTGCCAGCAGCTTATCCGGGACACAAGTAACCTACAATGAGCAGTTCTTC. This sequence encodes CASSLSGTQVTYNEQFF.

CDR3 amino acids: CASSLAQGYGYTF. CDR3 DNA sequence: TGTGCCAGCAGCTTAGCCCAGGGCTATGGCTACACCTTC. V and J are TRBV7-9 and TRBJ1-2; D possibly corresponds to TRBD1 (5 bases). Trimming took off 0 bases at V and 4 bases at J, with 6 bases between the two ends. Germline V gene sequence: CDR1 SEHNR, CDR2 FQNEAQ (reference sequence). The CDR3 is 13 residues long. The full variable domain, its missing parts supplied by reference TRBV7-9 and TRBJ1-2, is DTGVSQNPRHKITKRGQNVTFRCDPISEHNRLYWYRQTLGQGPEFLTYFQNEAQLEKSRLLSDRFSAERPKGSFSTLEIQRTEQGDSAMYLCASSLAQGYGYTFGSGTRLTVV.

This clonotype has only a few counts. The chain is built from TRBV3-1 and TRBJ2-5; D is unresolved. The germline gives CDR1 LGHDT, CDR2 YNNKEL (reference sequence). The length of the CDR3 is 13 residues. The ends were cut back, 0 bases at V and 7 bases at J, with 9 bases in the middle. In DNA form, the CDR3 reads TGTGCCAGCAGCCAAGAAGCTCCTCGGACCCAGTACTTC. This encodes CASSQEAPRTQYF.

In the case of this clonotype: A much larger clone is a single base away; this may be a read error. The chain employs TRBV12-3 or TRBV12-4 and TRBJ2-7; D possibly corresponds to TRBD2 (7 bases). The CDR3 spans 11 residues. Trimming stripped 9 bases from V and 8 bases from J, with 14 bases between. The CDR3 loop reads CASRGALKQYF. In nucleotides, the CDR3 is TGTGCCAGTCGGGGGGCCCTAAAGCAGTACTTC.

This clonotype has at least ten counts. Germline and junction disagree at one end, which may indicate a read error. The J gene is TRBJ2-7, the V gene TRBV5-1; D is unresolved. The CDR3 runs to 12 residues. Germline CDR1 is SGHRS and CDR2 is YFSETQ. In DNA, the CDR3 is TGTGCCAGCAGCTTAGTTGGGTACGAGCAGTACTTC. Translating gives CASSLVGYEQYF.

The rearrangement links TRBV4-2 to TRBJ1-6; maybe TRBD1 (6 bases). This CDR3 is 15 amino acids long. Trimming stripped 0 bases from V and 8 bases from J, with 11 bases between. The V gene's germline CDR1 is LGHNA and CDR2 YNFKEQ. This chain's CDR3 is CASSQEGGVYSPLHF. CDR3 in DNA: TGTGCCAGCAGCCAAGAAGGGGGGGTTTATTCACCCCTCCACTTT.

This clonotype was detected only a few times. The chain employs TRBV20-1 and TRBJ2-2; the match to TRBD1 covers 9 bases. The CDR3 sequence is 16 residues long. CDR1 DFQATT and CDR2 SNEGSKA come from the germline V gene (reference sequence). J was trimmed by 2 bases and V by 0 bases; bases with no gene match: 4. Here the CDR3 DNA reads TGCAGTGCTAGAGATCCGGGACAGGGCAACACCGGGGAGCTGTTTTTT. It codes for CSARDPGQGNTGELFF.

The chain couples TRBV28 to TRBJ1-1; D gene uncertain. Germline assignment: CDR1 MDHEN and CDR2 SYDVKM. CDR3 length: 14 residues. V lost 1 base and J 4 bases, leaving 10 bases between the germline ends. This CDR3 is CASSLSTISTEAFF. DNA for the CDR3: TGTGCCAGCAGTTTATCGACAATCAGCACTGAAGCTTTCTTT.

This clonotype turned up a few times. As DNA, the CDR3 is TGTGCCAGCAGTTCGGGGGGGGGGAAGAACACTGAAGCTTTCTTT. Translating gives CASSSGGGKNTEAFF. The rearrangement joins TRBV28 to TRBJ1-1, with a possible D match to TRBD1 (5 bases). The germline V and J ends were trimmed by 4 bases and 1 base, with 13 bases remaining between them. The CDR3 spans 15 residues. Looked up from germline, CDR1 is MDHEN and CDR2 is SYDVKM.

Notes on this clonotype: One base away lies a much larger clone, so this may be a sequencing read error. This rearrangement joins TRBV7-9 to TRBJ2-7; TRBD2 might be the D (6 bases). The DNA end is more similar to TRBJ2-5, so the J call may be wrong. The CDR3 consists of 14 residues. CDR1 SEHNR and CDR2 FQNEAQ come from the germline V gene (reference sequence). CDR3 in DNA: TGTGCCAGCAGCTCAGCGGGCAGGTTAGAGACCCAGTACTTC. Translated, it gives CASSSAGRLETQYF.

V is TRBV11-2 and J is TRBJ2-2; 9 bases are shared with TRBD2. Germline trimming cut 6 bases from V and 4 bases from J; bases unmatched to any gene: 9. The length of the CDR3 is 16 residues. Looked up from germline, CDR1 is SGHAT and CDR2 is FQNNGV. The CDR3 DNA sequence: TGTGCCAGCAGATCACTTCGGCGGGGGGGCACCGGGGAGCTGTTTTTT. Encoded protein: CASRSLRRGGTGELFF.

This clonotype has at least ten counts. The genes are TRBV7-9 and TRBJ2-7; perhaps TRBD1 as D (5 bases). CDR1 SEHNR and CDR2 FQNEAQ come from the germline V gene (reference sequence). Trimming took off 5 bases at V and 3 bases at J, with 17 bases between the two ends. The CDR3 is 15 residues long. CDR3 sequence reads: CASSQSTDTDYEQYF. The CDR3 DNA reads TGTGCCAGCAGCCAGAGCACGGACACAGACTACGAGCAGTACTTC.

This clonotype was seen a single time. A read error may be the cause here, since a much bigger clone is one base away. The CDR3 spells CASSLLSAEETRYF. CDR3 nucleotide sequence: TGCGCCAGCAGCTTGCTGTCGGCAGAGGAGACCCGGTACTTC. J is TRBJ2-7 and V is TRBV5-1; D is unresolved. The germline V and J ends were trimmed by 1 base and 12 bases, with 20 bases remaining between them. The CDR3 spans 14 residues. Looked up from germline, CDR1 is SGHRS and CDR2 is YFSETQ.

J is TRBJ1-5 and V is TRBV6-1, with D unclear. The CDR3 loop spans 13 amino acids. Trimming removed 2 bases at V and 11 bases at J, with 13 bases between. CDR1 and CDR2 from the germline V gene are MNHNS and SASEGT. CDR3 region: CASSEIWNRAQHF. DNA for the CDR3: TGTGCCAGCAGTGAAATCTGGAATCGGGCCCAGCATTTT.